This TCR beta chain was captured by sequencing in a study of T cells in pancreatic ductal adenocarcinoma. General observations from the study: Tumor samples had fewer productive templates and approximately 8.8-fold fewer unique clonotypes than blood.

Germline CDR1 SQVTM, CDR2 ANQGSEA. Trimming cost V 1 base and J 7 bases, with 19 bases left between them. The CDR3 totals 15 residues. As for this clone: Its cognate antigen is unknown.

Surgery without prior neoadjuvant therapy was the treatment of the selected pancreatic ductal adenocarcinoma patients. Produced via immunoSEQ multiplex PCR; TCRdb's table is partial and in-frame only. The sample holds about 100,000 clones, more than 90% seen once. Sequences were obtained from PBMCs. The rearrangement joins TRBV29-1 to TRBJ1-2; tentatively, D is TRBD1 (6 bases). This TCR was sampled from a human donor with pancreatic ductal adenocarcinoma. CDR3 region: CSVEVGIGGKGGYTF. In DNA form, the CDR3 reads TGCAGCGTTGAAGTCGGTATAGGGGGAAAGGGTGGCTACACCTTC.